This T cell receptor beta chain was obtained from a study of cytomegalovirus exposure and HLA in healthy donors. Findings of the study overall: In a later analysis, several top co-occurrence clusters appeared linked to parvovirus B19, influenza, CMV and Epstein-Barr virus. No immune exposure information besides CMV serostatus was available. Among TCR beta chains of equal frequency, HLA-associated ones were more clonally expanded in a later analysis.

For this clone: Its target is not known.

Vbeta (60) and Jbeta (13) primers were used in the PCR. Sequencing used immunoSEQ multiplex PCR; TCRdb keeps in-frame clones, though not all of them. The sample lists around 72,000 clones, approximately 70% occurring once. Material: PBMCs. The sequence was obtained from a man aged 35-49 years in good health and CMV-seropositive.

DNA of the CDR3: TGTGCCAGCAGCTTAGGGGGGGTTGGGGCCAACGTCCTGACTTTC. Amino acids: CASSLGGVGANVLTF. The chain carries TRBV7-3 and TRBJ2-6, with 7 bases fitting TRBD2. Germline CDR1 reads SGHTA; CDR2 reads FQGTGA. The V segment lost 2 bases and the J segment 3 bases; nucleotides outside the gene matches: 1. The CDR3 runs 15 residues.